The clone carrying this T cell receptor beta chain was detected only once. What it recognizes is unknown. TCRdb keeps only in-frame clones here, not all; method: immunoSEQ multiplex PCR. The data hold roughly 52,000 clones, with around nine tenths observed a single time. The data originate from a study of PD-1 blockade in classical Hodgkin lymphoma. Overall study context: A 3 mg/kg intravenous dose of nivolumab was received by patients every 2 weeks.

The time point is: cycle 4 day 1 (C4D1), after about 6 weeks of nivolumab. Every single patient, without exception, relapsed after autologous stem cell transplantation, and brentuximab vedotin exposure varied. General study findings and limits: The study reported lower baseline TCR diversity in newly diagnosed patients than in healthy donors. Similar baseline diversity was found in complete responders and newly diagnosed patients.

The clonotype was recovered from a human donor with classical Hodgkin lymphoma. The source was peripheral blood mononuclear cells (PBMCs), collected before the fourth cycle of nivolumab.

The CDR3 loop is CSVELRTGAYEQYF. In nucleotides, the CDR3 is TGCAGCGTTGAGCTGAGGACAGGGGCCTACGAGCAGTACTTC. J is TRBJ2-7 and V is TRBV29-1; 9 bases agree with TRBD1. This CDR3 spans 14 amino acids. The germline gives CDR1 SQVTM, CDR2 ANQGSEA. The ends lost 3 bases at V and 2 bases at J; junction bases unmatched: 5.